A selection of T cell receptor beta chains follows, all from one sample in a study of molecular identifiers for immune sequencing clone quantification. TCRdb processed the PCR reads anew with MiXCR; each CDR3 protein has one entry. In the table there are about 640,000 distinct CDR3 sequences, about 20% of which are singletons. Specimen: naive CD8+ T cells from blood, with Jurkat cell RNA spiked in. These TCRs come from a human donor in good health. Some libraries in this study had Jurkat cell RNA spiked in. Each CDR3 is given with its conserved first and last residue. D genes are given only for firm matches. Some rows have no size entry. The others give once, few or many, or a class for an expanded clone.

v_gene,abundance,j_gene,d_gene,CDR3aa,CDR3nt
TRBV29-1,.,TRBJ2-7,TRBD2,CSVEGLAGIREQYF,TGCAGCGTTGAAGGACTAGCGGGGATTCGGGAGCAGTACTTC
TRBV7-9,many,TRBJ2-2,.,CASSYLGGAGELFF,TGTGCCAGCAGCTACCTCGGGGGAGCCGGGGAGCTGTTTTTT
TRBV20-1,many,TRBJ1-5,.,CSARDGVGQPQHF,TGCAGTGCTAGAGATGGGGTAGGTCAGCCCCAGCATTTT
TRBV7-2,many,TRBJ1-5,.,CASSLWGAQPQHF,TGTGCCAGCAGCTTATGGGGGGCACAGCCCCAGCATTTT
TRBV20-1,many,TRBJ2-3,.,CSADPSFVDTDTQYF,TGCAGTGCCGACCCTTCATTTGTCGACACAGATACGCAGTATTTT
TRBV7-6,many,TRBJ2-7,.,CASSLAPVPEYEQYF,TGTGCCAGCAGCTTAGCCCCAGTCCCGGAATACGAGCAGTACTTC
TRBV11-2,.,TRBJ2-5,.,CASSGGMETQYF,TGTGCCAGCAGCGGGGGCATGGAGACCCAGTACTTC
TRBV6-6,many,TRBJ2-3,.,CASMLGDTQYF,TGTGCCAGCATGTTGGGGGATACGCAGTATTTT
TRBV20-1,many,TRBJ1-1,.,CSARDDVLQMNTEAFF,TGCAGTGCTAGAGATGATGTACTACAGATGAACACTGAAGCTTTCTTT
TRBV12-3/TRBV12-4,few,TRBJ2-1,.,CASSTTLSHTDDYNEQFF,TGTGCCAGCAGTACAACCCTTTCCCACACAGACGACTACAATGAGCAGTTCTTC
TRBV11-2,many,TRBJ2-3,TRBD2,CASSSSGGTSDTQYF,TGTGCCAGCAGCTCTAGCGGGGGAACCTCAGATACGCAGTATTTT
TRBV25-1,few,TRBJ1-5,.,CASSGGVNSNQPQHF,TGTGCCAGCAGTGGAGGGGTCAATAGCAATCAGCCCCAGCATTTT
TRBV12-3/TRBV12-4,many,TRBJ1-2,TRBD1,CASSWTGEDSVTF,TGTGCCAGCAGTTGGACAGGGGAGGATAGTGTCACCTTC
TRBV27,.,TRBJ2-1,.,CASSFVHEQFF,TGTGCCAGCAGTTTTGTACATGAGCAGTTCTTC
TRBV7-9,many,TRBJ2-3,TRBD1,CASSGQGGPDTQYF,TGTGCCAGCAGCGGACAGGGGGGTCCAGATACGCAGTATTTT
TRBV20-1,many,TRBJ2-5,TRBD2,CSARTSGVSETQYF,TGCAGTGCGAGGACTAGCGGGGTTTCTGAGACCCAGTACTTC
TRBV28,many,TRBJ1-5,TRBD1,CASRDRASNQPQHF,TGTGCCAGCAGGGACAGGGCCAGCAATCAGCCCCAGCATTTT
TRBV6-2/TRBV6-3,.,TRBJ2-1,.,CASSGVNEQFF,TGTGCCAGCAGTGGGGTGAATGAGCAGTTCTTC
TRBV20-1,many,TRBJ2-7,TRBD2,CSATFPGGSLSYEQYF,TGCAGTGCTACTTTCCCGGGGGGTAGCCTCTCCTACGAGCAGTACTTC
TRBV5-1,few,TRBJ1-5,TRBD1,CASSLATREGGSFVAQHF,TGCGCCAGCAGCTTGGCCACTCGTGAAGGGGGCTCTTTCGTGGCCCAGCATTTT
TRBV20-1,.,TRBJ2-1,.,CSARIGGHNERFF,TGCAGTGCTAGGATTGGCGGGCACAATGAGCGGTTCTTC
TRBV6-2/TRBV6-3,many,TRBJ2-1,TRBD1,CASRTGGYNEQFF,TGTGCCAGCAGGACAGGGGGGTACAATGAGCAGTTCTTC
TRBV5-1,many,TRBJ2-7,.,CASSLTYHTEGYEQYF,TGCGCCAGCAGCCTTACATACCACACAGAAGGATACGAGCAGTACTTC
TRBV4-2,many,TRBJ2-7,TRBD2,CASSLRSGTSNEQYF,TGTGCCAGCAGCCTCAGGTCCGGGACTAGTAACGAGCAGTACTTC
TRBV5-6,many,TRBJ2-3,TRBD2,CASSLLADITDTQYF,TGTGCCAGCAGCTTACTAGCGGACATCACAGATACGCAGTATTTT
TRBV7-9,.,TRBJ2-5,.,CASSHTESKETQYF,TGTGCCAGCAGCCATACAGAATCGAAAGAGACCCAGTACTTC
TRBV2,many,TRBJ2-7,TRBD2,CASSEGTSGSYEQYF,TGTGCCAGCAGTGAAGGGACTAGCGGGAGCTACGAGCAGTACTTC
TRBV24-1,many,TRBJ2-2,TRBD1,CATSPRTGGTGELFF,TGTGCCACCAGCCCACGGACAGGGGGCACCGGGGAGCTGTTTTTT
TRBV5-4,.,TRBJ1-3,.,CASSLDGDLAGNTIYF,TGTGCCAGCAGCTTGGATGGGGATCTCGCTGGAAACACCATATATTTT